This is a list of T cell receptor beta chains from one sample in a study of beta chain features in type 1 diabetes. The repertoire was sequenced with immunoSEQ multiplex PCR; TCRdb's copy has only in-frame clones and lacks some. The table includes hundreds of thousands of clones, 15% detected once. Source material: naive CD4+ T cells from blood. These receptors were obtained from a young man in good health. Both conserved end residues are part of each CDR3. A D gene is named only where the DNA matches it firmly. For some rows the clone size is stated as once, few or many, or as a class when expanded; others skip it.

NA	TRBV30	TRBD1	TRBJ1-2	TGTGCCTGGAGTCACACCGGGACAGGGGGCTCCTATGGCTACACCTTC	CAWSHTGTGGSYGYTF
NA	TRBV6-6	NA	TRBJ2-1	TGTGCCAGCATCGGCGGGGAAAGATACAATGAGCAGTTCTTC	CASIGGERYNEQFF
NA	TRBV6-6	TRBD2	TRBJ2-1	TGTGCCAGCAGTTACCCCTCTAGCGGGGGAGAGTTCTTC	CASSYPSSGGEFF
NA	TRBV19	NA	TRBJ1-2	TGTGCCCCTCGGAGGGAGGGCTACACCTTC	CAPRREGYTF
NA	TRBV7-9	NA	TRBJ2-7	TGTGCCAGCAGCCGAGAGTGGGGGTCCCTTTACGAGCAGTACTTC	CASSREWGSLYEQYF
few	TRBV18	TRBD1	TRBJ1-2	TGTGCCAGCTCACCGGGCCCTCCAGGGGGCGGCTATGGCTACACCTTC	CASSPGPPGGGYGYTF
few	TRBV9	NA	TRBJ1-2	TGTGCCAGCAGCGTAACAGGGCGGTATGGCTACACCTTC	CASSVTGRYGYTF
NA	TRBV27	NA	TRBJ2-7	TGTGCCAGCAGTTTAAGGGACGGCTACGAGCAGTACTTC	CASSLRDGYEQYF
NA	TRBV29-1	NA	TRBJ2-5	TGCAGCGTTAGCTACGGGGGCGGGGAGACCCAGTACTTC	CSVSYGGGETQYF
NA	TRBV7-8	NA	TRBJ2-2	TGTGCCAGCAGCTTAGAAACAGTGAGAGGGCCCGGGGAGCTGTTTTTT	CASSLETVRGPGELFF
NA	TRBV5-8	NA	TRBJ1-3	TGTGCCAGCAGACTTGAGGGCCACTCTGGAAACACCATATATTTT	CASRLEGHSGNTIYF
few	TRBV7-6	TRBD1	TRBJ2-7	TGTGCCAGCAGCCCCCTAGCCGGGACAGGGGGCTACGAGCAGTACTTC	CASSPLAGTGGYEQYF
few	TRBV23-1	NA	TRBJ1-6	TGCGCCAGCAGTCAATCGGGGATGGGGCAGGGAACAGTCCATTCACCCCTCCACTTT	CASSQSGMGQGTVHSPLHF
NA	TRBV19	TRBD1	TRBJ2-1	TGTGCCAGTATTACCGGGACAGGGGGTAAGAATGAGCAGTTCTTC	CASITGTGGKNEQFF
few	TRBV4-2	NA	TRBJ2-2	TGTGCCAGCAGCCAAGAGAGAGTGAACACCGGGGAGCTGTTTTTT	CASSQERVNTGELFF
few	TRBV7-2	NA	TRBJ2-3	TGTGCCAGCAGCCCACAGGGACCAGATACGCAGTATTTT	CASSPQGPDTQYF
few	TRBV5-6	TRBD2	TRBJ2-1	TGTGCCAGCAGCTTGCGACTAGCGGGGGGCAATGAGCAGTTCTTC	CASSLRLAGGNEQFF
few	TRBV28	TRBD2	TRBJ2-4	TGTGCCAGCAGTTCCCCGGGGGAGGGGTTAGACATTCAGTACTTC	CASSSPGEGLDIQYF
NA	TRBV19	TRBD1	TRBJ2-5	TGTGCCAGTAAGGCGACAGGGAGAGGAGAGACCCAGTACTTC	CASKATGRGETQYF
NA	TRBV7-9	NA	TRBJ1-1	TGTGCCAGCAGCTTGGGACTGATGAACACTGAAGCTTTCTTT	CASSLGLMNTEAFF
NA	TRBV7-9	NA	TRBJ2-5	TGTGCCAGCAGCTTAGCTTCTAGCCAAGAGACCCAGTACTTC	CASSLASSQETQYF
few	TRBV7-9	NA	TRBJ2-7	TGTGCCAGCAGCTTAAGGCGAGACAGCCATTCCTACGAGCAGTACTTC	CASSLRRDSHSYEQYF
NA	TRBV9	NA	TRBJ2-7	TGTGCCAGCAGCACCAAGTCGGGAATTTCCTACGAGCAGTACTTC	CASSTKSGISYEQYF
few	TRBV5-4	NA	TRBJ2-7	TGTGCCAGCAGCTTGGTAGTAACGGGGGCAGGTGGGGAGCAGTACTTC	CASSLVVTGAGGEQYF
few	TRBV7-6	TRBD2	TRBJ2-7	TGTGCCAGCAGCTTATTGGGTAGCGGGGACGAGCAGTACTTC	CASSLLGSGDEQYF
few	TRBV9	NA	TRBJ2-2	TGTGCCAGCCGGACAGACCCCGCCGTTAGTACCGGGGAGCTGTTTTTT	CASRTDPAVSTGELFF
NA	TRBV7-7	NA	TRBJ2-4	TGTGCCAGCAGCTTAGATGCCAAAAACATTCAGTACTTC	CASSLDAKNIQYF
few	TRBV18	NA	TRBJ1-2	TGTGCCAGCTCACCAGATGGGGAGGCGCGTGGCTACACCTTC	CASSPDGEARGYTF
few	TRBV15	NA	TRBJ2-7	TGTGCCACCAGCAGAGATAAAAGAAGGAAAAGGGCAAGAACATCCTACGAGCAGTACTTC	CATSRDKRRKRARTSYEQYF
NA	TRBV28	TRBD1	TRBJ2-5	TGTGCCAGCAGTTCGCTAACACAGGGGGACGAGACCCAGTACTTC	CASSSLTQGDETQYF
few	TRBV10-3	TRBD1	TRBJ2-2	TGTGCCATCAGTGAGTCCGGGACAGGGTCCACCGGGGAGCTGTTTTTT	CAISESGTGSTGELFF
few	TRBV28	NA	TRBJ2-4	TGTGCCAGCAGTTTACCCCTACTCTTTTACCAGGGAGGAGTAAACATTCAGTACTTC	CASSLPLLFYQGGVNIQYF
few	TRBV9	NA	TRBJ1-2	TGTGCCAGCAGCGACTCGGACTATGGCTACACCTTC	CASSDSDYGYTF
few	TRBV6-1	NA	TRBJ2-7	TGTGCCAGCAGTGAACAGGGGCGATCCGAGCAGTACTTC	CASSEQGRSEQYF
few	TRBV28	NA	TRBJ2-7	TGTGCCAGCACCCCTGGCAGGGGCGGCTACGAGCAGTACTTC	CASTPGRGGYEQYF
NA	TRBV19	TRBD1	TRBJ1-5	TGTGCCAGTAGTATAACCGGGACAGGGGGGTTGTGGCAGCCCCAGCATTTT	CASSITGTGGLWQPQHF
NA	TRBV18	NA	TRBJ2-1	TGTGCCAGCTCACCGCTGTATGAGTACAATGAGCAGTTCTTC	CASSPLYEYNEQFF
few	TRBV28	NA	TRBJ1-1	TGTGCCAGCAGCCCCGGGAGAGTCACTGAAGCTTTCTTT	CASSPGRVTEAFF
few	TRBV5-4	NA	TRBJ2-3	TGTGCCAGCAGCTTGGGACCCCTCAGCACAGATACGCAGTATTTT	CASSLGPLSTDTQYF
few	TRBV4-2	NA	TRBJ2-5	TGTGCCAGCAGCCTCTCGCTTAGGAGGACGGTTGAAGAGACCCAGTACTTC	CASSLSLRRTVEETQYF
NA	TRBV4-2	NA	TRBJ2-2	TGTGCCAGCAGCCAATTCTCTCCCGGGGAGCTGTTTTTT	CASSQFSPGELFF
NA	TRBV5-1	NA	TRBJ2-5	TGCGCCAGCAGCTTGGGGTACCCCTCCGCGGAGACCCAGTACTTC	CASSLGYPSAETQYF
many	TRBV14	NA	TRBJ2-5	TGTGCCAGCAGCCAATTTACGTCCTTCCAGTACTTC	CASSQFTSFQYF
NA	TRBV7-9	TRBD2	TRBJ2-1	TGTGCCAGCAGACCCGGGTTTGTCAGCGGGGGGGCGGCTGAGCAGTTCTTC	CASRPGFVSGGAAEQFF
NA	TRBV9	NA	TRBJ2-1	TGTGCCAGCAGCGTATCCCCGGACTTCTACAATGAGCAGTTCTTC	CASSVSPDFYNEQFF
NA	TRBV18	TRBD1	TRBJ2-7	TGTGCCAGCTCACCGGGACAGCGTCAACCCTACGAGCAGTACTTC	CASSPGQRQPYEQYF
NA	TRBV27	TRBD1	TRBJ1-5	TGTGCCAGCAGCAAACCGGGACAGGGCAATCAGCCCCAGCATTTT	CASSKPGQGNQPQHF
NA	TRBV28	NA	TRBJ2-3	TGTGCCAGCAGTTTCGGGACCCTCGGACGCACAGATACGCAGTATTTT	CASSFGTLGRTDTQYF
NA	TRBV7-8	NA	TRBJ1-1	TGTGCCAGCAGCTTAAGGAGCAGTAACACTGAAGCTTTCTTT	CASSLRSSNTEAFF
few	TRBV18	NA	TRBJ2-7	TGTGCCAGCTCACCGGTGGGCCCTGACTACGAGCAGTACTTC	CASSPVGPDYEQYF
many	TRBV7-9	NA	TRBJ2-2	TGTGCCAGCAGCTCGACAGTTGGGGAGCTGTTTTTT	CASSSTVGELFF
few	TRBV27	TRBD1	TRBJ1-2	TGTGCCAGCAGTTTTACAGGGGTCTATGGCTACACCTTC	CASSFTGVYGYTF
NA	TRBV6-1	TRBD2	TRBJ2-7	TGTGCCAGCAGTGTCGGGACTAGCGGGAGCTACGAGCAGTACTTC	CASSVGTSGSYEQYF
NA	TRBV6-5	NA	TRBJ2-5	TGTGCCAGCAGTTACGAGCAGGGAGGAAAGACCCAGTACTTC	CASSYEQGGKTQYF
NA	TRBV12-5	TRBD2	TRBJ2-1	TGTGCTAGTGGGACTAGCGGGAGTACGAATGAGCAGTTCTTC	CASGTSGSTNEQFF
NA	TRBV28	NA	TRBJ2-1	TGTGCCAGCAGTTCTCCCCATGAGCAGTTCTTC	CASSSPHEQFF
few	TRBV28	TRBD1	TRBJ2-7	TGTGCCAGCAGTCCGAAAACGATCAAATCGACCGGGACAGCGTACGAGCAGTACTTC	CASSPKTIKSTGTAYEQYF
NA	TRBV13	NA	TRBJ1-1	TGTGCCAGCAGCACTTTAGGGACATTGGGCACTGAAGCTTTCTTT	CASSTLGTLGTEAFF